This TCR beta chain was identified in a study of cytomegalovirus exposure and HLA in healthy donors. On the study more broadly: The same platform used for the roughly 610 first-cohort repertoires was also used for the 130 or so validation repertoires, as a later analysis reported.

Study observations and caveats: Among TCR sequences, most were rare, though some public TCRs appeared in many donors. Reported results showed that the classifier diagnosed cytomegalovirus status with high specificity and sensitivity. Cytomegalovirus association was listed for approximately 150 TCR beta chains.

Points on this clone: Its antigen is still unknown.

V lost 5 bases and J lost 0; bases outside the gene matches: 4. Germline values: CDR1 SGHTA, CDR2 FQGTGA. The CDR3 spans 17 residues. The repertoire was sequenced with immunoSEQ multiplex PCR; TCRdb's copy has only in-frame clones and lacks some. This table has about 300,000 clones, roughly 90% appearing once. The chain employs TRBV7-3 and TRBJ2-1, with 13 positions matching TRBD2. The sequenced sample was PBMCs. This TCR came from a woman younger than 30 in good health and CMV-seronegative. The CDR3, as DNA: TGTGCCAGCAGCCCCTGGACTAGCGGGAGCTCCTACAATGAGCAGTTCTTC. Encoded protein: CASSPWTSGSSYNEQFF.